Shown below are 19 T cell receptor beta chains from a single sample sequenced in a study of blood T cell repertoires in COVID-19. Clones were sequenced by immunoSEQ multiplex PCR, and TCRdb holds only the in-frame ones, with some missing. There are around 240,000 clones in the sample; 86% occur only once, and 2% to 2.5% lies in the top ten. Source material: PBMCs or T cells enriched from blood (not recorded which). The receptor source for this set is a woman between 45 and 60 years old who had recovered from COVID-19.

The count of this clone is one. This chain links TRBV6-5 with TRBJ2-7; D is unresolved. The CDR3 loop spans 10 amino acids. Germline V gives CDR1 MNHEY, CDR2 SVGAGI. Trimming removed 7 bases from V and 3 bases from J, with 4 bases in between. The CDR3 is CASMRYEQYF. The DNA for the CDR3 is TGTGCCAGCATGCGCTACGAGCAGTACTTC.

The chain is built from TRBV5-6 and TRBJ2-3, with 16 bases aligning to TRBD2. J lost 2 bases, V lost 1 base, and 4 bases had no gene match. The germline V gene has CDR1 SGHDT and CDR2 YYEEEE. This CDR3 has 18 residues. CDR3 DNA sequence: TGTGCCAGCAGCTTGACGGGACTAGCGGGGGGGGCCACAGATACGCAGTATTTT. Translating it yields CASSLTGLAGGATDTQYF.

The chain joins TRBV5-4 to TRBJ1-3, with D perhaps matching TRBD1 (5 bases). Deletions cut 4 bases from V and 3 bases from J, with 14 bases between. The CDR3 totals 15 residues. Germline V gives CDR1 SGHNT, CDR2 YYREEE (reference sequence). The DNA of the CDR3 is TGTGCCAGCAGCGAAGCGGGGCGGTATGGAAACACCATATATTTT. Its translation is CASSEAGRYGNTIYF.

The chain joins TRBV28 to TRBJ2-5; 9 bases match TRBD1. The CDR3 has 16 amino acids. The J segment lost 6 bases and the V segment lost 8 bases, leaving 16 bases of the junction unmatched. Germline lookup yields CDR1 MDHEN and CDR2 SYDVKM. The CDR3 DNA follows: TGTGCCAGCTATCCCCCGGGACAGGGCGCTCGGAAGACCCAGTACTTC. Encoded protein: CASYPPGQGARKTQYF.

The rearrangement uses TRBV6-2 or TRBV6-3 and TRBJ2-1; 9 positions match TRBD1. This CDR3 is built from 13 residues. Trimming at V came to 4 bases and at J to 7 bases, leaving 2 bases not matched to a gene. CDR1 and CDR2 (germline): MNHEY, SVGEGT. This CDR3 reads CASSFDRGNEQFF. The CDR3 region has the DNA TGTGCCAGCAGTTTCGACAGGGGGAATGAGCAGTTCTTC.

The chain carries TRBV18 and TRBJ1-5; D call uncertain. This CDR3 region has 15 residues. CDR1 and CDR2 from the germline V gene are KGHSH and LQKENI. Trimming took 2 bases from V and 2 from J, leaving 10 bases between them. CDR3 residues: CASSPESTGNQPQHF. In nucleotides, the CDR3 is TGTGCCAGCTCACCAGAATCCACGGGCAATCAGCCCCAGCATTTT.

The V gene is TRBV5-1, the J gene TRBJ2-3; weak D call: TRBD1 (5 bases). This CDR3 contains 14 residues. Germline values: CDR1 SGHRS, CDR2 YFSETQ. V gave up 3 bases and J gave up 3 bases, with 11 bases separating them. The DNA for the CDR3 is TGCGCCAGCAGCTACCAGGGTCCGACAGATACGCAGTATTTT. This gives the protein CASSYQGPTDTQYF.

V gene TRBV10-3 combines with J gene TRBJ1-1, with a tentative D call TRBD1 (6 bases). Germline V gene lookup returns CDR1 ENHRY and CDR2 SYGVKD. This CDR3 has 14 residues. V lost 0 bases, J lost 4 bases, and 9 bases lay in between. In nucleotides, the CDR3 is TGTGCCATCAGTGAGTCACAGGGAGTCACTGAAGCTTTCTTT. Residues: CAISESQGVTEAFF.

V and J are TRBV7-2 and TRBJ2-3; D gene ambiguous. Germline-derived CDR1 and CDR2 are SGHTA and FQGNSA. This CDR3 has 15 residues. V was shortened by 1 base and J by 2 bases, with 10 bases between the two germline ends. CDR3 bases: TGTGCCAGCAGCTTAGAAGGCGGTTTCACAGATACGCAGTATTTT. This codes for CASSLEGGFTDTQYF.

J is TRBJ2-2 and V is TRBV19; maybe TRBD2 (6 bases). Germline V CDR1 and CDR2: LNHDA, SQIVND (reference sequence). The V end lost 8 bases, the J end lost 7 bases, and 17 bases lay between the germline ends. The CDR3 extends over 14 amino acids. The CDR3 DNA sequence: TGTGCCAGTGTAGCGGAGGGCCGGAGCGGGGAGCTGTTTTTT. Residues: CASVAEGRSGELFF.

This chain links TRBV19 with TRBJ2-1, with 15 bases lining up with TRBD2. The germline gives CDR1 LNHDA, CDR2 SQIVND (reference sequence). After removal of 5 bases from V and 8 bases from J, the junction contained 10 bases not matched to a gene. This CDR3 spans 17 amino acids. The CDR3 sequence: CASSPPGTSGGSDEQFF. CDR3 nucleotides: TGTGCCAGTAGTCCCCCCGGGACTAGCGGGGGGAGCGATGAGCAGTTCTTC.

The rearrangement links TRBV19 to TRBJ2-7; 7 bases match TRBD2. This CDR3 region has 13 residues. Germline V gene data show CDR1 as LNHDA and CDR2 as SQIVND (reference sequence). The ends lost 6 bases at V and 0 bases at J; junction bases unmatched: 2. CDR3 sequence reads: CASRASGSYEQYF. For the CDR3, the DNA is TGTGCCAGTAGGGCTAGCGGCTCCTACGAGCAGTACTTC.

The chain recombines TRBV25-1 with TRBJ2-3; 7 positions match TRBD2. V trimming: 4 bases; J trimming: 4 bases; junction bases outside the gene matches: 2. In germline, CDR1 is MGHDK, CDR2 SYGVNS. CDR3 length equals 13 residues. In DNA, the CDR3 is TGTGCCAGCAGTGTCGGGGGGTCAGATACGCAGTATTTT. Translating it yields CASSVGGSDTQYF.

CDR3: CASSIQKTNTGELFF. CDR3 DNA sequence: TGCGCCAGCAGCATTCAGAAAACGAACACCGGGGAGCTGTTTTTT. The chain employs TRBV4-3 and TRBJ2-2; D gene ambiguous. Germline V gene sequence: CDR1 LGHNA, CDR2 YSLEER. CDR3 length: 15 amino acids. V was trimmed by 5 bases and J by 0 bases, leaving 10 bases between them.

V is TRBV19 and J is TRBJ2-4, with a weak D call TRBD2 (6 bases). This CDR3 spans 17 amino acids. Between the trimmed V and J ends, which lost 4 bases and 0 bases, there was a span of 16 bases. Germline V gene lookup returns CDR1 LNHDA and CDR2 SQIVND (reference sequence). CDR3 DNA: TGTGCCAGTAGTAGGGAGGACGGCTCATTAGCCAAAAACATTCAGTACTTC. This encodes CASSREDGSLAKNIQYF.

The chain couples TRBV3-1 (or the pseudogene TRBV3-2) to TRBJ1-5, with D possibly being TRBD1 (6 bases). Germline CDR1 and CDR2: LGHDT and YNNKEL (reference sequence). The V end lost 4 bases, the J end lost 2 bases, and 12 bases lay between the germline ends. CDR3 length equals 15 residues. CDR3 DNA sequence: TGTGCCAGCAGCCTCGGACAGTGGGGCAATCAGCCCCAGCATTTT. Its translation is CASSLGQWGNQPQHF.

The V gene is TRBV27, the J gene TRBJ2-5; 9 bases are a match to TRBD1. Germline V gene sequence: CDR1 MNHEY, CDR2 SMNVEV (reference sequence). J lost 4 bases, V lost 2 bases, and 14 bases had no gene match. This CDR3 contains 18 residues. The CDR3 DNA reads TGTGCCAGCAGTTTAACGCAAACAACCGGGACAGGGTTAGAGACCCAGTACTTC. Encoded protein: CASSLTQTTGTGLETQYF.

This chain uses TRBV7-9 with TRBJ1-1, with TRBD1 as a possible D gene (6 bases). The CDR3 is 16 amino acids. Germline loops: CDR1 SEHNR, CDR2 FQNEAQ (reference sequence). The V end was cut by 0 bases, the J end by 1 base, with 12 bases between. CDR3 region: CASSLAPDRKNTEAFF. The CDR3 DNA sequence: TGTGCCAGCAGCTTAGCCCCTGACAGGAAGAACACTGAAGCTTTCTTT.

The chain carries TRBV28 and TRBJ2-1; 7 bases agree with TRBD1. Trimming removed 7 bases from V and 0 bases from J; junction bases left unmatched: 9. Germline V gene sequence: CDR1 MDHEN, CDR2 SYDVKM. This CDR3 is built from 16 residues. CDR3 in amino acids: CASTARTGDSYNEQFF. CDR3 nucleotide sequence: TGTGCCAGCACCGCCCGGACAGGCGACTCCTACAATGAGCAGTTCTTC.